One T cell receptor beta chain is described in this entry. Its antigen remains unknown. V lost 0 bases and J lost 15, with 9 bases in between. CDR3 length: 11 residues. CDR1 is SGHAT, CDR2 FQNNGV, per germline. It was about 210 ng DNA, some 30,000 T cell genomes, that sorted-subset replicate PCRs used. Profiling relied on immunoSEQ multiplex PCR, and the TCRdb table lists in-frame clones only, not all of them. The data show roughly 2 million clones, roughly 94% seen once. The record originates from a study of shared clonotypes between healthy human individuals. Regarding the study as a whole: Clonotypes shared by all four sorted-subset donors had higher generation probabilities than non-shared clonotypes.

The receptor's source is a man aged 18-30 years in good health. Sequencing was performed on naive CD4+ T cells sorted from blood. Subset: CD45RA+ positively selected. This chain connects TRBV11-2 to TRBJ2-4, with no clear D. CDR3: CASSLEKIPYF. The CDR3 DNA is TGTGCCAGCAGCTTAGAAAAAATCCCGTACTTC. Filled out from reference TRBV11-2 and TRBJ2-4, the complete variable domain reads EAGVAQSPRYKIIEKRQSVAFWCNPISGHATLYWYQQILGQGPKLLIQFQNNGVVDDSQLPKDRFSAERLKGVDSTLKIQPAKLEDSAVYLCASSLEKIPYFGAGTRLSVL.